These 15 T cell receptor beta chains came from one sample sequenced in a study of shared clonotypes between healthy human individuals. Data came from immunoSEQ multiplex PCR; TCRdb stores just in-frame clones and leaves some out. The repertoire holds 2.5 million or so clones, with roughly 92% as singletons. Input material: naive CD4+ T cells sorted from blood. Regarding subset: CD45RA+ positively selected. These receptors all stem from a man between 18 and 29 years old in good health.

A remark on this clone: The identical CDR3 is also encoded by other nucleotide sequences in the sample. The chain employs TRBV6-5 and TRBJ1-2; a possible D gene is TRBD1 (5 bases). Germline V gene sequence: CDR1 MNHEY, CDR2 SVGAGI. The CDR3 contains 14 residues. With 6 bases removed from V and 2 bases from J, the gap between germline ends came to 13 bases. In nucleotides, the CDR3 is TGTGCCAGCAGCCGAACAGGTCCGAACTATGGCTACACCTTC. The encoded protein is CASSRTGPNYGYTF.

This clone was observed once. The chain recombines TRBV6-1 with TRBJ2-5; D remains ambiguous. CDR1 is MNHNS and CDR2 is SASEGT in the germline V gene. The CDR3 is 13 amino acids. The V and J ends lost 8 bases and 2 bases respectively, with 12 bases between them. This chain's CDR3 is CASCVSRQETQYF. CDR3 nucleotide sequence: TGTGCCAGCTGCGTCTCCAGACAAGAGACCCAGTACTTC.

The chain carries TRBV9 and TRBJ2-4; 9 bases align to TRBD1. Unmatched junction bases numbered 11, after V lost 2 bases and J lost 8 bases. The CDR3 covers 16 residues. CDR1 is SGDLS and CDR2 is YYNGEE in the germline V gene. This chain's CDR3 is CASSVFTGTGKDIQYF. Here the CDR3 DNA reads TGTGCCAGCAGCGTTTTCACCGGGACAGGGAAAGACATTCAGTACTTC.

The chain couples TRBV15 to TRBJ2-7; D possibly corresponds to TRBD2 (5 bases). The CDR3 has 13 amino acids. CDR1 and CDR2 (germline): LNHNV, YYDKDF (reference sequence). V gave up 1 base and J gave up 2 bases, with 6 bases separating them. The CDR3 nucleotides are TGTGCCACCAGCAGAGGAGGGACCTACGAGCAGTACTTC. Protein: CATSRGGTYEQYF.

The chain recombines TRBV2 with TRBJ1-5; D is uncertain. The germline CDR1 and CDR2 sequences are SNHLY and FYNNEI. Trimming removed 8 bases from V and 3 bases from J, with 11 bases in between. This CDR3 contains 13 residues. Here the CDR3 DNA reads TGTGCCAGCGAAGACGGCCTCAATCAGCCCCAGCATTTT. Translation gives CASEDGLNQPQHF.

The chain carries TRBV4-3 and TRBJ2-3; a weak D match, TRBD2 (6 bases). The CDR3 has 19 amino acids. Trimming removed 1 base from V and 0 bases from J, with 20 bases in between. Germline CDR1 and CDR2: LGHNA and YSLEER. The CDR3 DNA is TGCGCCAGCAGCCAAGTTTACGCGGGACCTATCCGTAGCACAGATACGCAGTATTTT. This codes for CASSQVYAGPIRSTDTQYF.

As regards this clone: Different DNA sequences within this sample yield the same CDR3. This chain uses TRBV7-2 with TRBJ2-3, with D perhaps being TRBD1 or TRBD2 (5 bases each). The CDR3 is 14 residues long. Trimming pared 5 bases from V and 0 bases from J, leaving 9 bases between. Germline lookup yields CDR1 SGHTA and CDR2 FQGNSA. In nucleotides, the CDR3 is TGTGCCAGCAGCCTCCGGGGCAGCACAGATACGCAGTATTTT. As protein: CASSLRGSTDTQYF.

The J gene is TRBJ1-6, the V gene TRBV4-1; D call uncertain. V shed 1 base and J shed 7 bases, with 11 bases lying between them. The CDR3 has 15 residues. Germline V gene sequence: CDR1 MGHRA, CDR2 YSYEKL. The CDR3 DNA is TGCGCCAGCAGCCAAGTTAGGACGGTAAATTCACCCCTCCACTTT. Protein sequence: CASSQVRTVNSPLHF.

This clone was recorded once. The rearrangement uses TRBV19 and TRBJ1-2; unclear D gene. CDR3 length: 13 residues. V lost 7 bases, J lost 6 bases, and 15 bases lay in between. Germline loops: CDR1 LNHDA, CDR2 SQIVND (reference sequence). CDR3 region: CASNGGGPNGYTF. For the CDR3, the DNA is TGTGCCAGTAATGGTGGAGGCCCGAATGGCTACACCTTC.

With regard to this clone: Other DNA sequences from this sample encode an identical CDR3 as well. The chain is built from TRBV7-9 and TRBJ2-1; 12 nucleotides line up with TRBD2. There are 14 residues in the CDR3. J lost 7 bases, V lost 5 bases, and 3 bases had no gene match. Germline V gene lookup returns CDR1 SEHNR and CDR2 FQNEAQ (reference sequence). The CDR3 DNA reads as TGTGCCAGCAGCCCCGGACTAGCGGGAAATGAGCAGTTCTTC. The encoded protein is CASSPGLAGNEQFF.

This clone came up once. This sample also contains other DNA sequences that code for the same CDR3. The chain couples TRBV18 to TRBJ1-3, with D tentatively TRBD1 (6 bases). V lost 3 bases and J 2 bases, leaving 11 bases between the germline ends. The CDR3 length is 15 residues. Germline CDR1 and CDR2: KGHSH and LQKENI. The CDR3 is CASSPPGAAGNTIYF. CDR3 sequence (DNA): TGTGCCAGCTCACCCCCAGGGGCTGCTGGAAACACCATATATTTT.

The chain uses TRBV10-3 and TRBJ2-2; TRBD2 matches 8 bases. Germline-derived CDR1 and CDR2 are ENHRY and SYGVKD. J was trimmed by 5 bases and V by 4 bases; bases with no gene match: 6. The CDR3 is made up of 15 amino acids. In nucleotides, the CDR3 is TGTGCCATCAGTGGAGCGGGAGCCGGGACCGGGGAGCTGTTTTTT. Translating gives CAISGAGAGTGELFF.

The chain couples TRBV19 to TRBJ1-5, with 11 nucleotides matching TRBD1. Trimming removed 1 base from V and 6 bases from J; junction bases left unmatched: 5. CDR3 length equals 16 residues. Germline lookup yields CDR1 LNHDA and CDR2 SQIVND (reference sequence). The CDR3 DNA reads TGTGCCAGTAGTATAGGGGCCGGGACAGGGGGTCAGCCCCAGCATTTT. Its protein is CASSIGAGTGGQPQHF.

The rearrangement joins TRBV6-6 to TRBJ1-2; D perhaps matches TRBD1 (5 bases). Germline V gives CDR1 MNHNY, CDR2 SVGAGI (reference sequence). V was trimmed by 6 bases and J by 6 bases, leaving 14 bases between them. CDR3 length equals 13 residues. CDR3 nucleotides: TGTGCCAGCAGGCTAGTAGGGGTCGATGGCTACACCTTC. It specifies CASRLVGVDGYTF.

Notes on this clone: The same CDR3 can be traced to other DNA sequences in this sample. The chain links TRBV5-1 to TRBJ1-1; D call uncertain. The CDR3 runs to 14 residues. Trimming left V 0 bases short and J 0 bases short, with 6 bases between. From germline, CDR1 is SGHRS and CDR2 YFSETQ. The CDR3 spells CASSLGGMNTEAFF. The CDR3 DNA is TGCGCCAGCAGCTTGGGGGGTATGAACACTGAAGCTTTCTTT.